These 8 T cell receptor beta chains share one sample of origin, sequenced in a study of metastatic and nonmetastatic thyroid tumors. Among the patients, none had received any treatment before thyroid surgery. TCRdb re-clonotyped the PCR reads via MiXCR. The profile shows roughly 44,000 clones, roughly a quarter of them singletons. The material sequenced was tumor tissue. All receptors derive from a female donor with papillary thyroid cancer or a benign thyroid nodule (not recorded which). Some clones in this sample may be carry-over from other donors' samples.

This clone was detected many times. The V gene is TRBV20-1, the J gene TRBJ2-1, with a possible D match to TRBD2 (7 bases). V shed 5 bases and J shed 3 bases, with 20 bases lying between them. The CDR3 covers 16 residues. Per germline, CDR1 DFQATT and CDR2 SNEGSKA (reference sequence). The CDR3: CSAAPFGGGNYNEQFF. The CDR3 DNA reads TGCAGTGCTGCCCCCTTTGGGGGGGGCAACTACAATGAGCAGTTCTTC.

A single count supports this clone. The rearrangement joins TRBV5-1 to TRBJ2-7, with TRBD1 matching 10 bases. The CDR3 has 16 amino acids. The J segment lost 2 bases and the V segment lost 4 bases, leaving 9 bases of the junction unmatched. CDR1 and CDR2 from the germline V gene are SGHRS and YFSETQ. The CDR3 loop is CASSLDGGTGAYEQYF. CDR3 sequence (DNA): TGCGCCAGCAGCCTGGACGGGGGGACAGGGGCCTACGAGCAGTACTTC.

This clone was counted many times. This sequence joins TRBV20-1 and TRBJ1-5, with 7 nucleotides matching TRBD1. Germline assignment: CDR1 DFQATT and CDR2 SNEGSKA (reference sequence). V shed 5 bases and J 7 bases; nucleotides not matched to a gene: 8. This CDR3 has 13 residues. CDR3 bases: TGCAGTGCTGCACAGGGGCTCGACCAGCCCCAGCATTTT. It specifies CSAAQGLDQPQHF.

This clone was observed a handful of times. The CDR3 sequence: CASSQDRYKGEKLFF. Here the CDR3 DNA reads TGTGCCAGCAGCCAAGATCGATATAAGGGGGAAAAACTGTTTTTT. The chain combines TRBV4-2 with TRBJ1-4, with D possibly TRBD1 on 5 matching bases. The V end lost 0 bases, the J end lost 8 bases, and 13 bases lay between the germline ends. Germline V gene lookup returns CDR1 LGHNA and CDR2 YNFKEQ. This CDR3 has 15 amino acids.

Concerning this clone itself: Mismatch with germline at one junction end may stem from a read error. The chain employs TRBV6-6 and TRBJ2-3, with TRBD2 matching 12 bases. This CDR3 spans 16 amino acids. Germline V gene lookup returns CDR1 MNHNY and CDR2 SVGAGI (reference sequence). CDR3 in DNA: TGTTCCAGCAGCCCCGCGACTAGCGGGAGCCCAGATACGCAGTACTTT. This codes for CSSSPATSGSPDTQYF.

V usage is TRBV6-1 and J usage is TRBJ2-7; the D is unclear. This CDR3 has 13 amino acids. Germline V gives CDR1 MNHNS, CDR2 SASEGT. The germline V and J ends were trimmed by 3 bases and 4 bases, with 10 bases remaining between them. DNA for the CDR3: TGTGCCAGCAGTGAGGGTCCCAGGTACGAGCAGTACTTC. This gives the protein CASSEGPRYEQYF.

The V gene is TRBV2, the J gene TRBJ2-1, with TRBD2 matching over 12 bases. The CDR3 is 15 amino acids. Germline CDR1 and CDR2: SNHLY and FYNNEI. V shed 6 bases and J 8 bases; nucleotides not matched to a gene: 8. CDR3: CASSGRTSGIHEQFF. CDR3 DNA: TGTGCCAGCAGCGGAAGGACTAGCGGGATTCATGAGCAGTTCTTC.

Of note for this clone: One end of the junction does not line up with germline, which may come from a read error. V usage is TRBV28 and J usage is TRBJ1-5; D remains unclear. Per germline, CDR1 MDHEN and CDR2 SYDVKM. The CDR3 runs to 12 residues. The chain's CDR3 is CASSSNHHPQHF. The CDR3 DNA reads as TGTGCCAGCAGTTCCAATCATCATCCCCAGCATTTT.